The clone carrying this TCR beta chain was counted ten times or more. Via MiXCR, TCRdb re-called the 5' RACE reads, giving one row per CDR3 protein. The sample contains more than 85,000 distinct CDR3 sequences, approximately 16% of which appear only once. Trimming removed 4 bases from V and 1 base from J, with 7 bases in between. In germline, CDR1 is SGHAT, CDR2 FQDESV (reference sequence). This CDR3 contains 13 residues. The sample originates from a study of T cells of healthy individuals. The receptor comes from a human donor in good health. V and J are TRBV11-1 and TRBJ1-1; no definite D call. The CDR3 DNA sequence: TGTGCCAGCAGCTCACAGACGAACACTGAAGCTTTCTTT. It codes for CASSSQTNTEAFF.